This record looks at one TCR beta chain sequence and its context. Its matching antigen is unknown. Assay used: immunoSEQ multiplex PCR; TCRdb lists only in-frame clones, some missing. This table has around 24,000 clones, around 86% appearing once. The data stem from a study of T cells in localized non-small cell lung cancer. Study results and limitations: In adjacent lung appeared a median around 57 of the top 100 tumor clones. Because only a single region of the tumor was sequenced, heterogeneity remains possible. Of the tissues analyzed, uninvolved adjacent lung showed maximal T cell clonality, greater than tumor. Those with higher blood T cell density had longer overall survival.

The germline V gene encodes CDR1 MNHNY and CDR2 SVGAGI (reference sequence). This CDR3 contains 13 residues. V was clipped by 4 bases and J by 4 bases, with 11 bases between them. The rearrangement joins TRBV6-6 to TRBJ2-7, with no clear D. Here the sequenced sample was peripheral blood, taken before any cancer treatment. The sequence came from a man aged 40 to 69 with stage I squamous cell lung carcinoma. This CDR3 is CASSSTPRYEQYF. The CDR3 coding sequence is TGTGCCAGCAGTTCCACCCCCCGGTACGAGCAGTACTTC.